This T cell receptor beta chain was obtained from a study of patients and donors after allogeneic stem cell transplantation. TCRdb reprocessed the RT-PCR reads via MiXCR and lists one record per CDR3 protein. The data contain 7,500 or so distinct CDR3 sequences, about 9.9% of them singletons. This CDR3 region has 14 residues. Germline V gene data show CDR1 as SGHRS and CDR2 as YFSETQ. V was clipped by 4 bases and J by 0 bases, with 9 bases between them. This TCR was sampled from a human donor who was either an allogeneic HSCT recipient or a stem cell or donor lymphocyte infusion donor (not recorded which). It is not recorded whose cells these are; they may come from a transplant donor. This sequence joins TRBV5-1 and TRBJ2-3; D gene unclear. The sequenced sample consisted of blood, either unsorted or a sorted T cell fraction (not recorded which). The DNA of the CDR3 is TGCGCCAGCAGCGAGATCGGTAGCACAGATACGCAGTATTTT. This codes for CASSEIGSTDTQYF.